The sequence of this TCR beta chain was determined in a study of cytomegalovirus exposure and HLA in healthy donors. Turning to the study itself: Out of approximately 170 million T cells, an earlier analysis found about 120 million unique TCR beta sequences in total. Study outcomes and limitations: The authors listed 180 or so TCR beta chains as cytomegalovirus-associated. A few chains linked to CMV were shown in vitro to be specific for CMV antigens. Common viral pathogens seemed, in a later analysis, to connect with several of the most significant clusters.

A multiplex PCR was run with 60 Vbeta primers and 13 Jbeta primers. Only in-frame clones appear in the TCRdb table, and some are missing; sequencing was by immunoSEQ multiplex PCR. The specimen's table records about 150,000 clones. The CDR3 is 12 amino acids. V lost 5 bases and J lost 7, with 8 bases in between. CDR1 and CDR2 (germline): SGHTA, FQGNSA. Points on this clone: Its antigen remains unidentified.

The chain links TRBV7-2 to TRBJ1-4; D unresolved. Sequenced input: PBMCs. The clonotype originates from a woman aged 45 to 65 in good health and CMV-seronegative. Here the CDR3 reads CASSRNSEKLFF. CDR3 nucleotides: TGTGCCAGCAGCCGGAACAGTGAAAAACTGTTTTTT.